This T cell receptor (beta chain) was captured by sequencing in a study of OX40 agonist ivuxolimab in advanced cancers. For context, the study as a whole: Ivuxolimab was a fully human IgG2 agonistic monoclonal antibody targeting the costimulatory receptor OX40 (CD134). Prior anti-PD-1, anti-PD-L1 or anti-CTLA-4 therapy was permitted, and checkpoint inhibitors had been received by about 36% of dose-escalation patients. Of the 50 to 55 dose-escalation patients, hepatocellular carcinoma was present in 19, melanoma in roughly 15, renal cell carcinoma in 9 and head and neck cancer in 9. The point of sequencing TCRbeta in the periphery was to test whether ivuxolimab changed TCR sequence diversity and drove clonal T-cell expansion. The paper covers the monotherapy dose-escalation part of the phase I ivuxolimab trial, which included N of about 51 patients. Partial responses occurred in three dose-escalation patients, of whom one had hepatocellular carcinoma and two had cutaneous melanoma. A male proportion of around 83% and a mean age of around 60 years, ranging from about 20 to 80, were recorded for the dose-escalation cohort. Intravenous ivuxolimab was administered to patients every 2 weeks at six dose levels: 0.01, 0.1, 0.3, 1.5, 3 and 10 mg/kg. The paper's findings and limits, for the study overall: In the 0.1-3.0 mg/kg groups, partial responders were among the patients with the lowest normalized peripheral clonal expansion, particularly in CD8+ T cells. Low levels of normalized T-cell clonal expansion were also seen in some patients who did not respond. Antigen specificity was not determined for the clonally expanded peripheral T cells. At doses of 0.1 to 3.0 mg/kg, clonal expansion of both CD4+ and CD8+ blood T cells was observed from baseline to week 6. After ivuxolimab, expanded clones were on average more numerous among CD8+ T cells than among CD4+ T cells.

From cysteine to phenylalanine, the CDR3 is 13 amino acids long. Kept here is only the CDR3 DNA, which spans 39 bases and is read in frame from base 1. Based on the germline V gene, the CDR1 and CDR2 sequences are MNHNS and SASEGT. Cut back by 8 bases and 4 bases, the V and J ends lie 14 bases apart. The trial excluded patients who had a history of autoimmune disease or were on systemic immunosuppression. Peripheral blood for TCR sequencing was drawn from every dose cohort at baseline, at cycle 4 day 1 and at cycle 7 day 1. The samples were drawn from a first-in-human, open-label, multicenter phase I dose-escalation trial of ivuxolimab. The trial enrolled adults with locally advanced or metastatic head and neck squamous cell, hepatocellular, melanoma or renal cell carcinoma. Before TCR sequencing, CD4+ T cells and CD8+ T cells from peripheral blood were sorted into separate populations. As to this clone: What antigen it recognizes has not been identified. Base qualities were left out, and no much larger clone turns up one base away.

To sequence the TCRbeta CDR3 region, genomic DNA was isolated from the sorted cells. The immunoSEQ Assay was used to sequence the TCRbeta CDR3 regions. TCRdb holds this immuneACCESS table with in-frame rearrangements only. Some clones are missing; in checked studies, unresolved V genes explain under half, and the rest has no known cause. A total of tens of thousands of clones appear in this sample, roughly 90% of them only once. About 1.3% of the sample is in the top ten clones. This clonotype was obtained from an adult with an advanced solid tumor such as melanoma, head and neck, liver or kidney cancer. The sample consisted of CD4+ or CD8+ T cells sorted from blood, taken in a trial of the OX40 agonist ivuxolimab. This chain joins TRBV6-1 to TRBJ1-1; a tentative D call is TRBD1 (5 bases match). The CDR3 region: CASPGRGLTEAFF. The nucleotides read TGTGCCAGCCCCGGGAGGGGTCTCACTGAAGCTTTCTTT.